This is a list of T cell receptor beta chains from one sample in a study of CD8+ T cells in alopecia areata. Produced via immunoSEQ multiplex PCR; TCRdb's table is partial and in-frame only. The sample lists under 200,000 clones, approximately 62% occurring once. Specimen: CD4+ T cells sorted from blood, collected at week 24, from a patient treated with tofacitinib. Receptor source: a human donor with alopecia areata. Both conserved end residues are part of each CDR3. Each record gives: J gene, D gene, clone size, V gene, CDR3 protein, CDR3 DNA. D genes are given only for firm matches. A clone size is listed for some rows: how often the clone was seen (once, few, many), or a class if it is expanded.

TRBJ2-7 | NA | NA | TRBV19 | CASSTRVGTGPYEQYF | TGTGCCAGTAGTACTCGCGTAGGCACAGGACCCTACGAGCAGTACTTC
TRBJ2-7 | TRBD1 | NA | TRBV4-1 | CASSLTDRATYEQYF | TGCGCCAGCAGCCTAACGGACAGGGCGACCTACGAGCAGTACTTC
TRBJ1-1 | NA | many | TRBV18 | CASSLGTAGDTEAFF | TGTGCCAGCTCACTCGGGACCGCCGGGGACACTGAAGCTTTCTTT
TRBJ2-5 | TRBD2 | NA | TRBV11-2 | CASSFRTSGALRETQYF | TGTGCCAGCAGCTTCCGGACTAGCGGGGCCCTTAGGGAGACCCAGTACTTC
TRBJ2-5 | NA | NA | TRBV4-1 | CASSQEPVNSNSYF | TGCGCCAGCAGCCAAGAACCAGTGAATAGCAATTCGTACTTC
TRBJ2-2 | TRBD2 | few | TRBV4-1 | CASSLQPTSGGTGELFF | TGCGCCAGCAGCCTCCAACCGACTAGCGGGGGCACCGGGGAGCTGTTTTTT
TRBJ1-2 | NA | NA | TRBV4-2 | CASSQEQGDGYTF | TGTGCCAGCAGCCAAGAACAGGGAGATGGCTACACCTTC
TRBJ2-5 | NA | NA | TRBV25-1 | CASSEYGGRETQYF | TGTGCCAGCAGTGAATATGGGGGCCGGGAGACCCAGTACTTC
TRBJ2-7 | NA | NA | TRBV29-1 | CSGSRGPTYEQYF | TGCAGCGGCTCTCGGGGTCCCACCTACGAGCAGTACTTC
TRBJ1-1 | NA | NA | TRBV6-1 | CASSEVASGTEAFF | TGTGCCAGCAGTGAGGTGGCTTCAGGGACTGAAGCTTTCTTT
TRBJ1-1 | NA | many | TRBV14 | CASSQDRATEAFF | TGTGCCAGCAGCCAAGACAGGGCCACTGAAGCTTTCTTT
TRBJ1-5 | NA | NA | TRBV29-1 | CSVAGGAANQPQHF | TGCAGCGTAGCGGGTGGGGCAGCAAATCAGCCCCAGCATTTT
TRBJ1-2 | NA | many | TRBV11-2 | CASNPLRGDGYGYTF | TGTGCCAGCAATCCCCTTCGGGGGGATGGCTATGGCTACACCTTC
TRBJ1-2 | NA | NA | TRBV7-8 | CASSLPDGPYTF | TGTGCCAGCAGCTTACCAGACGGCCCCTACACCTTC
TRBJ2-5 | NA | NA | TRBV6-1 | CASSYRQEETQYF | TGTGCCAGCAGTTATCGTCAGGAAGAGACCCAGTACTTC
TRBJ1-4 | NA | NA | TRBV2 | CASSDRGGREKLFF | TGTGCCAGCAGTGACAGAGGTGGAAGGGAAAAACTGTTTTTT
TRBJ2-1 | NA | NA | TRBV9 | CASSVVGSSYNEQFF | TGTGCCAGCAGCGTAGTCGGGAGCTCCTACAATGAGCAGTTCTTC
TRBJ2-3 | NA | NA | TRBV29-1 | CSVDPSTDTQYF | TGCAGCGTTGACCCCAGCACAGATACGCAGTATTTT
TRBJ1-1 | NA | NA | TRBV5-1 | CASSLRPQAPAEAFF | TGCGCCAGCAGCTTGAGGCCGCAGGCCCCCGCTGAAGCTTTCTTT
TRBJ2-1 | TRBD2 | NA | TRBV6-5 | CASSKRGGVDEQFF | TGTGCCAGCAGTAAGCGGGGGGGCGTCGATGAGCAGTTCTTC
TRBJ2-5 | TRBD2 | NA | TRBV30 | CAWSRLAGQETQYF | TGTGCCTGGAGTAGGCTAGCGGGGCAAGAGACCCAGTACTTC
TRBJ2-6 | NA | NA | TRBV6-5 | CASSYGYSSGANVLTF | TGTGCCAGCAGTTACGGCTACAGCTCTGGGGCCAACGTCCTGACTTTC
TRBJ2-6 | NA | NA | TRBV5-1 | CASSLANTSSGANVLTF | TGCGCCAGCAGCTTGGCCAACACTAGCTCTGGGGCCAACGTCCTGACTTTC
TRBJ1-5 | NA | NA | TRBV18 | CASSRGNSNQPQHF | TGTGCCAGCTCACGGGGGAATAGCAATCAGCCCCAGCATTTT
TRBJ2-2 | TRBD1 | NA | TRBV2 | CASSGTGNTGELFF | TGTGCCAGCTCTGGGACAGGGAATACCGGGGAGCTGTTTTTT
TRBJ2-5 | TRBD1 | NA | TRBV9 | CASSVAIRQGQETQYF | TGTGCCAGCAGCGTAGCTATTCGACAGGGACAAGAGACCCAGTACTTC
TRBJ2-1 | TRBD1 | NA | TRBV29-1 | CSVGTGPYNEQFF | TGCAGCGTTGGGACAGGCCCCTACAATGAGCAGTTCTTC
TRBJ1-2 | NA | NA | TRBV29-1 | CSVADGNYGYTF | TGCAGCGTTGCAGACGGGAACTATGGCTACACCTTC
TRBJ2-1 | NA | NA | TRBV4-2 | CASSQGRLTLYNEQFF | TGTGCCAGCAGCCAGGGAAGACTGACACTCTACAATGAGCAGTTCTTC
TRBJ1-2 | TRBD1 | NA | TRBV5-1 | CASSWTGGIDYTF | TGCGCCAGCAGCTGGACAGGGGGTATCGACTACACCTTC
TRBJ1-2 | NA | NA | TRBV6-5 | CASSYKSSYGYTF | TGTGCCAGCAGTTATAAGTCATCCTATGGCTACACCTTC
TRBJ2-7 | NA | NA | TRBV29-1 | CSVEGRGGDEQYF | TGCAGCGTTGAAGGCAGGGGAGGGGACGAGCAGTACTTC
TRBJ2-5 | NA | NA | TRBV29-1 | CSVEVYQTQYF | TGCAGCGTTGAGGTATACCAGACCCAGTACTTC
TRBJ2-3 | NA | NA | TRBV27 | CASSPWIQDTQYF | TGTGCCAGCAGTCCCTGGATCCAAGATACGCAGTATTTT
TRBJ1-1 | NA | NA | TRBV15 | CATSRVAAPEAFF | TGTGCCACCAGCAGAGTGGCGGCACCTGAAGCTTTCTTT
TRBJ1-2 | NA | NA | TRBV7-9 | CASSSSILSYGYTF | TGTGCCAGCAGCTCCTCAATCCTGTCCTATGGCTACACCTTC
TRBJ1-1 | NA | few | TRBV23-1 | CASSPSTQNTEAFF | TGCGCCAGCAGTCCCTCGACACAAAACACTGAAGCTTTCTTT
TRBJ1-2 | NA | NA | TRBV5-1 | CASSPGDRGSGGYTF | TGCGCCAGCAGCCCGGGGGACCGGGGAAGCGGTGGCTACACCTTC
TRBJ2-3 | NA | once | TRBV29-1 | CTIGAVLLDTQYF | TGCACCATCGGGGCAGTGCTGCTAGATACGCAGTATTTT
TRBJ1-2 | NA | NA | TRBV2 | CASSELSRGYTF | TGTGCCAGCAGTGAACTCTCCCGTGGCTACACCTTC
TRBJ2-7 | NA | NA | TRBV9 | CASSDPRNEQYF | TGTGCCAGCAGCGACCCCCGGAACGAGCAGTACTTC
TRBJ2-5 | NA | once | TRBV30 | CAWSVQRGQTQYF | TGTGCCTGGAGTGTACAGAGGGGCCAGACCCAGTACTTC
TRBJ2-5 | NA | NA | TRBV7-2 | CASSRRAGEETQYF | TGTGCCAGCAGCCGTCGAGCGGGCGAAGAGACCCAGTACTTC